What follows are 9 T cell receptor beta chains derived from one specimen sequenced in a study of T cell responses to AZD1222 COVID-19 vaccine. TCRdb's copy holds only in-frame clones and misses some; the assay was immunoSEQ multiplex PCR. The profile shows around 71,000 clones, 70% to 85% of them singletons. The input for sequencing was peripheral blood, taken on day 0 of AZD1222 vaccination. These receptors were taken from an adult in good health.

The genes are TRBV10-2 and TRBJ2-5; D remains unclear. Per the germline V gene, CDR1 is WSHSY and CDR2 is SAAADI. The CDR3 contains 15 residues. V was trimmed by 4 bases and J by 2 bases, leaving 14 bases between them. The CDR3 nucleotides are TGCGCCAGCAGTGGTTTGGCTGGTAGGCAAGAGACCCAGTACTTC. Translating it yields CASSGLAGRQETQYF.

This sequence joins TRBV5-6 and TRBJ1-2, with D maybe TRBD1 (5 bases). The CDR3 is made up of 17 amino acids. CDR1 and CDR2 from the germline V gene are SGHDT and YYEEEE. Between the trimmed V and J ends, which lost 0 bases and 0 bases, there was a span of 15 bases. The CDR3 loop reads CASSLDLGHLANYGYTF. CDR3 DNA: TGTGCCAGCAGCTTGGATTTAGGACACCTAGCTAACTATGGCTACACCTTC.

The chain employs TRBV7-9 and TRBJ1-1; 8 bases align to TRBD1. The V segment lost 5 bases and the J segment 1 base; nucleotides outside the gene matches: 6. Germline V gene data show CDR1 as SEHNR and CDR2 as FQNEAQ (reference sequence). This CDR3 is 15 amino acids long. The CDR3 loop reads CASSPWTGKNTEAFF. CDR3 in DNA: TGTGCCAGCAGCCCGTGGACAGGGAAGAACACTGAAGCTTTCTTT. Full variable domain (remainder filled in from reference TRBV7-9 and TRBJ1-1): DTGVSQNPRHKITKRGQNVTFRCDPISEHNRLYWYRQTLGQGPEFLTYFQNEAQLEKSRLLSDRFSAERPKGSFSTLEIQRTEQGDSAMYLCASSPWTGKNTEAFFGQGTRLTVV.

The rearrangement uses TRBV2 and TRBJ2-7; 7 bases align to TRBD1. Germline V gene lookup returns CDR1 SNHLY and CDR2 FYNNEI. This CDR3 has 15 amino acids. The V gene end was trimmed by 5 bases and the J gene end by 5 bases; junction bases not matched to a gene: 12. Here the CDR3 DNA reads TGTGCCAGCAGTCGTTCAATTGCAGGGGGTAACGAGCAGTACTTC. Translating it yields CASSRSIAGGNEQYF.

The chain joins TRBV19 to TRBJ1-5; D is uncertain. Germline V lookup: CDR1 LNHDA, CDR2 SQIVND (reference sequence). The CDR3 has 13 residues. The V and J ends lost 1 base and 7 bases respectively, with 8 bases between them. CDR3: CASSIGMWQPQHF. The CDR3 coding sequence is TGTGCCAGTAGTATAGGGATGTGGCAGCCCCAGCATTTT.

The rearrangement links TRBV12-3 or TRBV12-4 to TRBJ1-2, with D tentatively TRBD1 (5 bases). The CDR3 is 12 amino acids. Trimming shortened V by 6 bases and J by 3 bases, and 8 bases separated the two germline ends. CDR3 sequence: CASRKTDYGYTF. The CDR3 DNA reads as TGTGCCAGCAGAAAGACAGACTATGGCTACACCTTC.

V is TRBV2 and J is TRBJ2-5, with 7 bases identical to TRBD2. Germline V gene lookup returns CDR1 SNHLY and CDR2 FYNNEI. The CDR3 spans 13 residues. V trimming: 6 bases; J trimming: 4 bases; junction bases outside the gene matches: 5. The CDR3 loop is CASSEWGGETQYF. CDR3 nucleotide sequence: TGTGCCAGCAGCGAATGGGGGGGAGAGACCCAGTACTTC.

A word on this clone: Other DNA sequences in this sample translate to the same CDR3. The genes are TRBV2 and TRBJ1-1, with a possible D match to TRBD1 (5 bases). The V end was cut by 5 bases, the J end by 2 bases, with 9 bases between. In germline, CDR1 is SNHLY, CDR2 FYNNEI. The length of the CDR3 is 13 residues. CDR3 in amino acids: CASSPDSNTEAFF. CDR3 sequence (DNA): TGTGCCAGCAGTCCTGACAGCAACACTGAAGCTTTCTTT.

This chain connects TRBV4-3 to TRBJ1-4; no definite D call. Trimming took 4 bases from V and 8 from J, leaving 20 bases between them. In germline, CDR1 is LGHNA, CDR2 YSLEER. The CDR3 sequence is 16 residues long. In DNA form, the CDR3 reads TGCGCCAGCAGCCCCACCCGGCCAGACGGGGTGGAAAAACTGTTTTTT. This encodes CASSPTRPDGVEKLFF.